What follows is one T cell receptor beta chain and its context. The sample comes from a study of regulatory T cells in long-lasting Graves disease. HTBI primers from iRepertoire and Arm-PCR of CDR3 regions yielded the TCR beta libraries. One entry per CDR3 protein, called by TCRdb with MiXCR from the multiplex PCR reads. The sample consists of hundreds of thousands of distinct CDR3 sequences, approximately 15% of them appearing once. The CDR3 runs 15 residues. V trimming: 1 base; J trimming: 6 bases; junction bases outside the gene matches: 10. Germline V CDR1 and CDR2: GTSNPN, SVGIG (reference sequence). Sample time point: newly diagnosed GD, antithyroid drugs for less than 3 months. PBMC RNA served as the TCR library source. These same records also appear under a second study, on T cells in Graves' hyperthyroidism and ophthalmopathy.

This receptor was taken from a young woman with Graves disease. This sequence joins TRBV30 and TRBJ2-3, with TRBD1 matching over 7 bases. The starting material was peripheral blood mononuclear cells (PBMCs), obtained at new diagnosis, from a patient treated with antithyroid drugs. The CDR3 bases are TGTGCCTGGAGTGGGGGAGAGGGGGCAGTGGATACGCAGTATTTT. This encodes CAWSGGEGAVDTQYF.